This T cell receptor (beta chain) was sequenced in a study of blood T cell repertoires in COVID-19. The wider study: Both acute and convalescent COVID-19 samples were obtained from the United States, Italy and Spain. In each case, the material was cDNA or gDNA derived from T cells, B-cell-depleted T cells, or PBMCs.

CDR1 and CDR2 (germline): SGHNT, YENEEA. This CDR3 is 18 amino acids long. The ends were cut back, 5 bases at V and 0 bases at J, with 21 bases in the middle. The Seattle patients joined while their infection was active and were tracked longitudinally afterward. How the authors handled the data: Reference gene primer amplification gave nucleated cell count estimates. The method was immunoSEQ multiplex PCR; TCRdb's version includes in-frame clones alone and lacks a portion of them. V, J and clone size reflect that table, while D and trimming were determined from the DNA. The sample has roughly 100,000 clones, approximately 92% seen once.

Sequencing was carried out using peripheral blood. The receptor's source is a woman between 45 and 60 years old with COVID-19, enrolled during active disease. The chain combines TRBV11-3 with TRBJ2-3; D perhaps matches TRBD1 (5 bases). CDR3: CASSLRTSSSSSTDTQYF. CDR3 nucleotide sequence: TGTGCCAGCAGCCTCCGGACATCTTCCTCCTCTAGCACAGATACGCAGTATTTT.